This TCR beta chain was sequenced for a study of T cells in Graves' hyperthyroidism and ophthalmopathy. The germline CDR1 and CDR2 sequences are DFQATT and SNEGSKA (reference sequence). This CDR3 has 17 amino acids. V lost 6 bases and J lost 2, with 26 bases in between. Template material for amplifying TCR beta CDR3 regions consisted of RNA transcripts. The TCR CDR3 was amplified in a first-round RT-PCR using the HTBI primer set. Each CDR3 protein gets one entry after TCRdb re-called the multiplex PCR reads with MiXCR. Of hundreds of thousands of distinct CDR3 sequences listed, approximately 16% were seen once; the top ten hold 2.5% to 4%. At least ten counts were recorded for this clonotype.

This TCR was sampled from a middle-aged woman with Graves' ophthalmopathy. The J gene is TRBJ2-7, the V gene TRBV20-1, with D possibly being TRBD1 or TRBD2 (6 bases each). Sequenced: blood. Here the CDR3 reads CSASPLGGNLHAYEQYF. Written as DNA, the CDR3 is TGCAGTGCCTCACCCCTGGGGGGCAATTTGCACGCCTACGAGCAGTACTTC.